This T cell receptor beta chain comes out of a study of T cells in Graves' hyperthyroidism and ophthalmopathy. Authors of the study amplified TCR beta CDR3 regions from RNA transcripts. A first-round RT-PCR of the TCR CDR3 used the HTBI primer set. Each CDR3 protein is one row after TCRdb ran MiXCR on the multiplex PCR reads. The table includes more than 300,000 distinct CDR3 sequences, 17% detected once. This clonotype was seen many times. The CDR3 extends over 16 amino acids. Trimming took 0 bases from V and 3 from J, leaving 13 bases between them. Germline V gene lookup returns CDR1 SGDLS and CDR2 YYNGEE. It was 8.5 to 10 ml of fresh peripheral blood that supplied the PBMCs.

The sequence derives from a woman aged 30 to 39 with Graves' hyperthyroidism that later progressed to Graves' ophthalmopathy. The rearrangement uses TRBV9 and TRBJ2-1; a weak D match, TRBD2 (6 bases). The sequenced sample consisted of blood. CDR3 protein: CASSVAPSGRYNEQFF. CDR3 nucleotides: TGTGCCAGCAGCGTAGCCCCAAGCGGGCGCTACAATGAGCAGTTCTTC.